This T cell receptor (beta chain) was documented in a study of T cell responses to AZD1222 COVID-19 vaccine. Study results and caveats: No repertoire was sampled before or during the peak T cell response, only after it. Females made up more of the donors, who were largely white British, and clonal diversity may have come out too low. CD4 TCRs linked to vaccination spanned spike, dominating at 160-218 and 743-854.

TCRdb's table, derived via immunoSEQ multiplex PCR, lists solely in-frame clones and lacks some. The sample shows 150,000 to 190,000 clones, less than 90% of them seen only once. Details on this clone: Its target is unknown.

The CDR3 consists of 14 residues. Germline V gives CDR1 SGHDT, CDR2 YYEEEE. Trimming took off 4 bases at V and 4 bases at J, with 14 bases between the two ends. The specimen comprised peripheral blood, sampled after recovery from COVID-19. The V call is TRBV5-6, the J call TRBJ1-1; no clear D gene. The sequence came from an adult who had recovered from COVID-19. The CDR3 loop reads CASSRDLKGTEAFF. CDR3 sequence (DNA): TGTGCCAGCAGCAGGGATCTGAAGGGCACTGAAGCTTTCTTT.